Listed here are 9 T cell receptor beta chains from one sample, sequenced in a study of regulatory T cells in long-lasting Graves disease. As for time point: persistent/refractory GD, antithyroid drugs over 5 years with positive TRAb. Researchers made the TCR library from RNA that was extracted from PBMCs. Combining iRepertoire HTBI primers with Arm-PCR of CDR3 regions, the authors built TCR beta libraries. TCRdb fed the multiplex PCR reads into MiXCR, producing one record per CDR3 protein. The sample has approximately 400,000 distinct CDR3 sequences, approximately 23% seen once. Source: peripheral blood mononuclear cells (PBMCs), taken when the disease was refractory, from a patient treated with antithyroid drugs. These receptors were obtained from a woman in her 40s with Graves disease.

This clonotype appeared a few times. Here the CDR3 reads CASSRLGTTYGYTF. As DNA, the CDR3 is TGTGCCAGCAGCCGCTTGGGGACAACCTATGGCTACACCTTC. V usage is TRBV7-9 and J usage is TRBJ1-2; perhaps TRBD1 as D (6 bases). CDR1 is SEHNR and CDR2 is FQNEAQ in the germline V gene (reference sequence). CDR3 length: 14 residues. The germline V and J ends were trimmed by 5 bases and 4 bases, with 14 bases remaining between them.

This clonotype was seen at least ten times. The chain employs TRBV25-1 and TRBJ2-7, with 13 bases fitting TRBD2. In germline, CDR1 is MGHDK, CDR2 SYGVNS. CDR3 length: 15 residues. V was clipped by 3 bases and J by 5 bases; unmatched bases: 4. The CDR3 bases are TGTGCCAGCAGTGACTGGACTAGCGGGAGACACGAGCAGTACTTC. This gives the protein CASSDWTSGRHEQYF.

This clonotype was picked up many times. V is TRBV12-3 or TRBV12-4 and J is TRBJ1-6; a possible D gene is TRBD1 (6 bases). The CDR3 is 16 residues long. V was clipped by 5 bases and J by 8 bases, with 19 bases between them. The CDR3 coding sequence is TGTGCCAGCAGTCCCCGGGACATCAGCAGGGATTCACCCCTCCACTTT. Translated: CASSPRDISRDSPLHF.

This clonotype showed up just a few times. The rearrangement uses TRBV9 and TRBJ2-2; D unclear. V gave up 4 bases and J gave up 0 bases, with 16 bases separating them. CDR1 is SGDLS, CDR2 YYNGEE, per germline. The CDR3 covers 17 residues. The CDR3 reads CASSPSVRPTNTGELFF. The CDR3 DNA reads TGTGCCAGCAGCCCATCCGTGCGTCCCACGAACACCGGGGAGCTGTTTTTT.

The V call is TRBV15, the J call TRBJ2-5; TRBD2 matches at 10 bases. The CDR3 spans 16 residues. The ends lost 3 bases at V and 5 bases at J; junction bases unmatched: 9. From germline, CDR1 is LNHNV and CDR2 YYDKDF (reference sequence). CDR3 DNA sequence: TGTGCCACCAGCAGGGTACTAGCGGGATCTTCGGAGACCCAGTACTTC. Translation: CATSRVLAGSSETQYF.

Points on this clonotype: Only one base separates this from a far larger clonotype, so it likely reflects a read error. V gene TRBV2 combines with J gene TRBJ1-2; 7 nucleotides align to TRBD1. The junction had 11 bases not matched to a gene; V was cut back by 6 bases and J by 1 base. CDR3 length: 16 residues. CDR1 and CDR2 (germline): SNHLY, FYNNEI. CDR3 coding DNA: TGTGCCAGCAGCTTTCCGGGGGCAGGGGGTAACTATGGCTACACCTTC. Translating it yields CASSFPGAGGNYGYTF.

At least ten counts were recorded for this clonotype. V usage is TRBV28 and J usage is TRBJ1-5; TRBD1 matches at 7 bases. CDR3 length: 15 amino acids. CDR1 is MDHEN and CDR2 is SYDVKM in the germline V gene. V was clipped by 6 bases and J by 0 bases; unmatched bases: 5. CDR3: CASRSGGPSNQPQHF. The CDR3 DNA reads TGTGCCAGCAGGTCAGGGGGTCCTAGCAATCAGCCCCAGCATTTT.

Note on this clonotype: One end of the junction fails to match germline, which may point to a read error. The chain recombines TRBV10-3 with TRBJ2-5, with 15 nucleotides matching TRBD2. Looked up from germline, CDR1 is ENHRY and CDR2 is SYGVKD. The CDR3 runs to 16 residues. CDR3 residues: CAISGGLAGGQATQYF. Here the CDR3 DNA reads TGTGCCATCAGCGGGGGACTAGCGGGAGGTCAAGCGACCCAGTACTTC.

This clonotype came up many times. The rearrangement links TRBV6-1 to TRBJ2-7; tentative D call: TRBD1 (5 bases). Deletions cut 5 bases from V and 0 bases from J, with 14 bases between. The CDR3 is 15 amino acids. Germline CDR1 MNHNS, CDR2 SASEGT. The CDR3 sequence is CASSPRTGISYEQYF. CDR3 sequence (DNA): TGTGCCAGCAGTCCAAGAACAGGTATCTCCTACGAGCAGTACTTC.